The present T cell receptor beta chain was sequenced within a study of CD8+ T cells in alopecia areata. Isolated RNA was reverse transcribed into cDNA used as the sequencing template. Profiled with immunoSEQ multiplex PCR; TCRdb holds only in-frame clones, not every one. The sample has about 140,000 clones, 50% to 65% seen once. Germline V CDR1 and CDR2: MNHEY, SMNVEV (reference sequence). The CDR3 is 13 residues long. V lost 5 bases, J lost 3 bases, and 8 bases lay in between. V is TRBV27 and J is TRBJ1-5; D remains ambiguous. The receptor comes from a human donor in good health. The material sequenced was CD4+ T cells sorted from blood. CDR3 nucleotides: TGTGCCAGCAGTAAGAGGGACAATCAGCCCCAGCATTTT. It encodes CASSKRDNQPQHF.